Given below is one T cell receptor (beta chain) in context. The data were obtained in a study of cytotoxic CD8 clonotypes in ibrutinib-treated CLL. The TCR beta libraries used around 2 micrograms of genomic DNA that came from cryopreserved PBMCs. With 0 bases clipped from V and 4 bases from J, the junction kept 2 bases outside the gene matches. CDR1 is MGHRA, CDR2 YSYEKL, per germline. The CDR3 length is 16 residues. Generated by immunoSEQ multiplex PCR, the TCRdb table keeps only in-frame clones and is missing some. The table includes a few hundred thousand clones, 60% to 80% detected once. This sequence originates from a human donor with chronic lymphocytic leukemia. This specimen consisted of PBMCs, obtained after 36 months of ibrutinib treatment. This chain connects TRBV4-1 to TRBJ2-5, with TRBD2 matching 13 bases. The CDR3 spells CASSQDRLAGGETQYF. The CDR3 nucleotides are TGCGCCAGCAGCCAAGATAGACTAGCGGGGGGAGAGACCCAGTACTTC.